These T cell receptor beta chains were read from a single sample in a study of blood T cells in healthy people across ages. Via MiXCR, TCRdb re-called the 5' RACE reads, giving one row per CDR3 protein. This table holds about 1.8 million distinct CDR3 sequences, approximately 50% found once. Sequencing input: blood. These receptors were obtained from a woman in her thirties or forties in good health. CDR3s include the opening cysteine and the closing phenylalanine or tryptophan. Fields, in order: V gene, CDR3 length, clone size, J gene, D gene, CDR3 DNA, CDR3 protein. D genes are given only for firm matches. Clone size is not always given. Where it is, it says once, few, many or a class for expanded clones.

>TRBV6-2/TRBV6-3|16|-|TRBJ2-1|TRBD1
TGTGCCAGCAGGGAAGACAGGGTGAGCTCCTACAATGAGCAGTTCTTC
CASREDRVSSYNEQFF
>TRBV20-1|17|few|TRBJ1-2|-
TGCAGTGCTACACATCCTTCGAGGGGCGCAGCTAACTATGGCTACACCTTC
CSATHPSRGAANYGYTF
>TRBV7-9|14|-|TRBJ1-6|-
TGTGCCAGCAGCCTGGCGGACAGCCGGACACCCCTCCACTTT
CASSLADSRTPLHF
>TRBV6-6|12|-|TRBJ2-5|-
TGTGCCAGCACGCAATTAAGGGAGACCCAGTACTTC
CASTQLRETQYF
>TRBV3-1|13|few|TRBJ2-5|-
TGTGCCAGCGCCCGGGGAGAACCCGAGACCCAGTACTTC
CASARGEPETQYF
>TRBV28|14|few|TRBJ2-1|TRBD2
TGTGCCAGCAGTCCGAGCGGGGACTACAATGAGCAGTTCTTC
CASSPSGDYNEQFF
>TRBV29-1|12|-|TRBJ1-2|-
TGCAGCGTCGTGGGGACATCCGATGGCTACACCTTC
CSVVGTSDGYTF
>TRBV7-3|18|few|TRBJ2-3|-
TGTGCCAGCAGTCCAAGGAGGGTTTTACCCGGCCTCACAGATACGCAGTATTTT
CASSPRRVLPGLTDTQYF
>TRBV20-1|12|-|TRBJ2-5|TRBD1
TGCAGTGCTTTTACAGGGGGAGAGATCCAGTACTTC
CSAFTGGEIQYF
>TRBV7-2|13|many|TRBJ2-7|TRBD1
TGTGCCAGCAGTTTTGGACAGGCCTCCGAGCAGTACTTC
CASSFGQASEQYF
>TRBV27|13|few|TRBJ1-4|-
TGTGCCAGCAGTTTTGTTGGGAACGAAAAACTGTTTTTT
CASSFVGNEKLFF
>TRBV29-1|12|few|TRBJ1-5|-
TGCAGCGTCAGGCTATCGGGGGAGCCCCAGCATTTT
CSVRLSGEPQHF
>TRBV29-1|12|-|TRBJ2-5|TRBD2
TGCGGCGGGGGGCCCACTGTATATGAGCAGTACTTC
CGGGPTVYEQYF
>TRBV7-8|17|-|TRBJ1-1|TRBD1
TGTGCCAGCAGCTTCCCTCACGGGACAGGGAGGTTCACTGAAGCTTTCTTT
CASSFPHGTGRFTEAFF
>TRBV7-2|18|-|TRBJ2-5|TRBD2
TGTGCCAGCAGCTTAGAATTTGGTGCGGGGGGGCCTGGAGAGACCCAGTACTTC
CASSLEFGAGGPGETQYF
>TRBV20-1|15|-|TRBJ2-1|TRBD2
TGCAGTGCTAGAGGTAGCGGGGGGAAAATGAAGGAGCAGTTCTTC
CSARGSGGKMKEQFF
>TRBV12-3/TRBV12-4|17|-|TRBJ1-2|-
TGTGCCAGCAGCTCCCGAGGTTTGTCAGACGGAAACTATGGCTACACCTTC
CASSSRGLSDGNYGYTF
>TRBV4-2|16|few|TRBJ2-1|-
TGTGCCAGCAGCCAAGATTCTGGTAGCGCATACAATGAGCAGTTCTTC
CASSQDSGSAYNEQFF
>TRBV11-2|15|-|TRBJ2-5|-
TGTGCCAGCAGCTTAGTTTCTACCTTCCAAGAGACCCAGTACTTC
CASSLVSTFQETQYF
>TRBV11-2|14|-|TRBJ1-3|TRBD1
TGTGCCAGCAGCCCACCCCGACAGGGAGGCACCATATATTTT
CASSPPRQGGTIYF
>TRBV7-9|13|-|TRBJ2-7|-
TGTGCCAGCGGCTTAGTTCCAGCCTCCGAGCAGTACTTC
CASGLVPASEQYF
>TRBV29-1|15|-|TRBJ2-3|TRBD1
TGCAGCGTTGCCACCGGGACAGCTAGCACAGATACGCAGTATTTT
CSVATGTASTDTQYF
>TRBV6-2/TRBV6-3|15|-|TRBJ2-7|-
TGTGCCAGCGCATCAAGCGAGCGGAATTACAATGAGCAGTACTTC
CASASSERNYNEQYF
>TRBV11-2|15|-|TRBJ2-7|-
TGTGCCAGCAGCTTAGATCTTGCCAGACCCTACGAGCAGTACTTC
CASSLDLARPYEQYF
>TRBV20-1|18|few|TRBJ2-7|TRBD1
TGCAGTGCGAGAGAAGAGGGACAGGGGGCAATAAACTCCTACGAGCAGTACTTC
CSAREEGQGAINSYEQYF
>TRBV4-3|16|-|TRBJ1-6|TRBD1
TGCGCCAGCAGCCAATTTAGGGGGGACAGGGGATCACCCCTCCACTTT
CASSQFRGDRGSPLHF
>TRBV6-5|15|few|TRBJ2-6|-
TGTGCCAGCAGGGAACAGGGAACTGGGGCCAACGTCCTGACTTTC
CASREQGTGANVLTF
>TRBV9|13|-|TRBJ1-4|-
TGTGCCAGCAGCGTAGGACTCTCCGAAAAACTGTTTTTT
CASSVGLSEKLFF
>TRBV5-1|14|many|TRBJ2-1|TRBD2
TGCGCCAGCAGCTTAACTAGCGGCTACAATGAGCAGTTCTTC
CASSLTSGYNEQFF
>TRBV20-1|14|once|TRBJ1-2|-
TGCAGTGCACCGCCGGCCCCAGGGATCGGTGGCTACACCTTC
CSAPPAPGIGGYTF
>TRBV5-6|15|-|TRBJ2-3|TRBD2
TGTGCCAGCAGCTTTGGACTAGAGCGCACAGATACGCAGTATTTT
CASSFGLERTDTQYF
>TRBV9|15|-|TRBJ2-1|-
TGTGCCAGCAGCGTAGTAGGTTCTAGCTCCAATGAGCAGTTCTTC
CASSVVGSSSNEQFF
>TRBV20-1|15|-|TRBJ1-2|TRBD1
TGCAGTGCTAGAGATCCCGGGACAGGGGTGGATGGCTACACCTTC
CSARDPGTGVDGYTF
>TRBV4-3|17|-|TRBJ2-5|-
TGCGCCAGCAGCCAAGAGGGGACGAGCGGTGTCAAAGAGACCCAGTACTTC
CASSQEGTSGVKETQYF
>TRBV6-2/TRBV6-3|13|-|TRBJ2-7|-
TGTGCCAGCCGCTATGGACAGTTCTACGAGCAGTACTTC
CASRYGQFYEQYF
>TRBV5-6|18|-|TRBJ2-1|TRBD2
TGTGCCAGCAGCCATGGGGCGACTAGCGGGGGGGCTTGGAATGAGCAGTTCTTC
CASSHGATSGGAWNEQFF
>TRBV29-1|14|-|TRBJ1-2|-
TGCAGCGTTGTCCGACGGGCGGACAACTATGGCTACACCTTC
CSVVRRADNYGYTF
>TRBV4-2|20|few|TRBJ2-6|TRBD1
TGTGCCAGCAGCCAAGATCTACTAGACAGGGAACCCTCTGGGGCCAACGTCCTGACTTTC
CASSQDLLDREPSGANVLTF
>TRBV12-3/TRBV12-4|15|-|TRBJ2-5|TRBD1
TGTGCCAGCAGCCCTGAGCAGACAGGGGAAGAGACCCGGTACTTC
CASSPEQTGEETRYF
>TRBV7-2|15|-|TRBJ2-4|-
TGTGCCAGCAGCTTAGTTCGGGGCCCCAAAAACATTCAGTACTTC
CASSLVRGPKNIQYF
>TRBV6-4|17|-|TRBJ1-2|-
TGTGCCAGCAAAGAATGGCGTCGGGACATTTTTAACTATGGCTACACCTTC
CASKEWRRDIFNYGYTF
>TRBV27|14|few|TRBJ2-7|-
TGTGCCAGCAGTTTATTAGGAGTACGCTACGAGCAGTACTTC
CASSLLGVRYEQYF
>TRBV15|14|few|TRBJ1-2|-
TGTGCCACCAGCAGAGATTTGGCCAACTATGGCTACACCTTC
CATSRDLANYGYTF
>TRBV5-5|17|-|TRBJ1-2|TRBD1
TGTGCCAGCAGCCATACCACAGGGGTGTCAGCTAACTATGGCTACACCTTC
CASSHTTGVSANYGYTF
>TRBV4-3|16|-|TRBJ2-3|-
TGCGCCAGCAGCCAAGATAGGGGAACAGGGTCAGATACGCAGTATTTT
CASSQDRGTGSDTQYF
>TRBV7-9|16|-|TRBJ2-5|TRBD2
TGTGCCAGCAGCTTAGTTCCAGCGGGGGTCCAAGAGACCCAGTACTTC
CASSLVPAGVQETQYF
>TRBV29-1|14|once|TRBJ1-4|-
TGCAGCGTGGGAGGTGGGGCAACTAGTGAAAAACTGTTTTTT
CSVGGGATSEKLFF
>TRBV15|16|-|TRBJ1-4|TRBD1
TGTGCCACCAGCGGACGACAGGGGGGTCCGAATGAAAAACTGTTTTTT
CATSGRQGGPNEKLFF
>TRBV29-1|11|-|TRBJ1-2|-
TGCAGCGTTGTCTTCGGCTATGGCTACACCTTC
CSVVFGYGYTF
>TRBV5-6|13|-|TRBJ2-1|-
TGTGCCAGCAGCTTGGGGGGGATGGATGAGCAGTTCTTC
CASSLGGMDEQFF
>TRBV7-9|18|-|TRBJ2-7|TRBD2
TGTGCCAGCAGCTTAGGTGGGAGTAGCGGGTCCAGCTCCTACGAGCAGTACTTC
CASSLGGSSGSSSYEQYF
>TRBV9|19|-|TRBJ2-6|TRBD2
TGTGCCAGCAGCCCGGGGACTAGCGGGGCCGGCTCTGGGGCCAACGTCCTGACTTTC
CASSPGTSGAGSGANVLTF
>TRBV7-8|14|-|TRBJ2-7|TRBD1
TGTGCCAGCAGCTTAAAGGGGGCCAATTACGAGCAGTACTTC
CASSLKGANYEQYF
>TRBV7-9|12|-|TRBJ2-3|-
TGTGCCAGCAGCAAAGACAGTTCTACGCAGTATTTT
CASSKDSSTQYF
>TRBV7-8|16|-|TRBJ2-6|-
TGTGCCAGCAGCTTAGGCGGAATGGTTGGGGCCAACGTCCTGACTTTC
CASSLGGMVGANVLTF
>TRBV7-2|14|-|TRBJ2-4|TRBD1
TGTGCCAGCAGCCGCCGGGACAGGTTGGGGGAGCAGTACTTC
CASSRRDRLGEQYF
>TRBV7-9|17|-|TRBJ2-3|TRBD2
TGTGCCAGCAGACCAGGACTAGCGGGGATACACACAGATACGCAGTATTTT
CASRPGLAGIHTDTQYF